The 10 T cell receptor beta chains given below trace back to one sample, sequenced in a study of identical twins. TCRdb independently ran MiXCR on the 5' RACE reads; one entry per CDR3 protein. Among about 700,000 distinct CDR3 sequences listed, around 6.1% were seen once. The sample taken for sequencing was naive T cells sorted from blood. Receptor source: a young man in good health.

This clonotype has only a few counts. J is TRBJ2-1 and V is TRBV27; no firm D call. This CDR3 contains 15 residues. The germline V gene encodes CDR1 MNHEY and CDR2 SMNVEV (reference sequence). V lost 1 base to trimming and J lost 5 bases, with 12 bases between them. This CDR3 reads CASSLLARNDNEQFF. CDR3 nucleotide sequence: TGTGCCAGCAGTTTATTAGCCAGAAATGACAATGAGCAGTTCTTC.

The rearrangement links TRBV6-1 to TRBJ2-1; D remains unclear. This CDR3 comprises 11 residues. Per the germline V gene, CDR1 is MNHNS and CDR2 is SASEGT. Trimming shortened V by 6 bases and J by 9 bases, and 9 bases separated the two germline ends. CDR3 DNA sequence: TGTGCCAGCAGCGTAACCTTTGAGCAGTTCTTC. Protein sequence: CASSVTFEQFF.

Ten or more counts support this clonotype. The V gene is TRBV29-1, the J gene TRBJ2-7; TRBD1 matches at 7 bases. The CDR3 contains 13 residues. Germline V gives CDR1 SQVTM, CDR2 ANQGSEA. This chain's CDR3 is CSIKGQSSYEQYF. CDR3 nucleotide sequence: TGCAGTATTAAGGGACAGTCCTCCTACGAGCAGTACTTC.

As for this clonotype: This clone may be a read error of a much larger clone one base away. This rearrangement joins TRBV5-1 to TRBJ1-1; D call uncertain. With 5 bases removed from V and 0 bases from J, the gap between germline ends came to 11 bases. CDR3 length equals 14 residues. Per the germline V gene, CDR1 is SGHRS and CDR2 is YFSETQ. CDR3 DNA sequence: TGCGCCAGCAGGGGGAACGGCCTGAACACTGAAGCTTTCTTT. It is translated as CASRGNGLNTEAFF.

In its sample, this clonotype was seen many times. The chain joins TRBV12-3 or TRBV12-4 to TRBJ2-7, with D perhaps matching TRBD1 (7 bases). The V and J ends lost 2 bases and 10 bases respectively, with 18 bases between them. This CDR3 contains 14 residues. The CDR3 region has the DNA TGTGCCAGCAGTTTACAGGAGGGGGCTTTGATTCAGTACTTC. Its translation: CASSLQEGALIQYF.

This clonotype has a handful of counts. V is TRBV12-3 or TRBV12-4 and J is TRBJ1-3; 8 bases fit TRBD1. Unmatched junction bases numbered 4, after V lost 6 bases and J lost 0 bases. This CDR3 is 15 amino acids long. The CDR3 DNA reads as TGTGCCAGCAGGCAGGGACAGGACTCTGGAAACACCATATATTTT. The encoded protein is CASRQGQDSGNTIYF.

The chain is built from TRBV27 and TRBJ1-3; D is possibly TRBD1 (6 bases). Germline V gene sequence: CDR1 MNHEY, CDR2 SMNVEV (reference sequence). The V end was cut by 6 bases, the J end by 2 bases, with 20 bases between. CDR3 length: 17 residues. The CDR3 DNA is TGTGCCAGCAGCCGATTCGGGGACGGGGGCGCTGGAAACACCATATATTTT. Protein sequence: CASSRFGDGGAGNTIYF.

This clonotype was seen many times. This chain links TRBV10-3 with TRBJ2-3; 9 bases are shared with TRBD2. After removal of 0 bases from V and 7 bases from J, the junction contained 11 bases not matched to a gene. From germline, CDR1 is ENHRY and CDR2 SYGVKD. The CDR3 spans 17 residues. The DNA for the CDR3 is TGTGCCATCAGTGAGTCGCCGGGGCGGGAGGGCCGGAATACGCAGTATTTT. This gives the protein CAISESPGREGRNTQYF.

This clonotype appeared a few times. The chain combines TRBV19 with TRBJ2-2; 9 positions match TRBD2. Looked up from germline, CDR1 is LNHDA and CDR2 is SQIVND (reference sequence). There are 17 residues in the CDR3. Trimming at V came to 6 bases and at J to 0 bases, leaving 8 bases not matched to a gene. The CDR3, as DNA: TGTGCCAGTAGAGAGACTAGCGGTTCCGCGAACACCGGGGAGCTGTTTTTT. Amino acids: CASRETSGSANTGELFF.

This clonotype appeared many times. The chain combines TRBV12-3 or TRBV12-4 with TRBJ2-4; D not resolved. This CDR3 spans 13 amino acids. Trimming removed 5 bases at V and 3 bases at J, with 8 bases between. The CDR3 DNA follows: TGTGCCAGCAGTCCCCTGGACAAAAACATTCAGTACTTC. It is translated as CASSPLDKNIQYF.